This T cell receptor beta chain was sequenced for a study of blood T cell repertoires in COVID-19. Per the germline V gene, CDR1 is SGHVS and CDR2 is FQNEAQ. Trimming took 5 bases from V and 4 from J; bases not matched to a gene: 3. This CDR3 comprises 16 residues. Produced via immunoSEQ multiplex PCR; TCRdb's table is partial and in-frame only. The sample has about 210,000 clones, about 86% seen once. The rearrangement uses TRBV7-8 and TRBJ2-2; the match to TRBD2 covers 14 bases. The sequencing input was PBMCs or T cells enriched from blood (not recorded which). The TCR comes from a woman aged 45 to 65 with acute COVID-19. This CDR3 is CASSPGTSGSTGELFF. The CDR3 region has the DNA TGTGCCAGCAGCCCAGGGACTAGCGGGAGCACCGGGGAGCTGTTTTTT.